This T cell receptor (beta chain) was found in a study of T cell repertoires in cytomegalovirus infection. Broader study findings: Individuals carrying CMV plus the relevant HLA were identified by cumulative frequency of public TCR beta families. The ex vivo response was dominated by HLA-C-restricted CMV-specific TCR beta clonotypes.

Germline assignment: CDR1 MDHEN and CDR2 SYDVKM. The CDR3 sequence is 14 residues long. The V end was cut by 3 bases, the J end by 3 bases, with 11 bases between. TCRdb independently ran MiXCR on the reads; one entry per CDR3 protein. Here the sample spans a few hundred thousand distinct CDR3 sequences, around 13% being singletons. This clonotype has a handful of counts. Its antigen is as yet unknown. This receptor was identified in a human donor in good health (CMV status not recorded). Some clones in this sample may be carry-over from other donors' samples. V usage is TRBV28 and J usage is TRBJ1-1; D remains unclear. The sequenced sample was PBMCs. The CDR3 sequence is CASSLGIDYTEAFF. CDR3 nucleotides: TGTGCCAGCAGTTTGGGCATCGATTACACTGAAGCTTTCTTT. The variable domain in full, completed from reference TRBV28 and TRBJ1-1, reads DVKVTQSSRYLVKRTGEKVFLECVQDMDHENMFWYRQDPGLGLRLIYFSYDVKMKEKGDIPEGYSVSREKKERFSLILESASTNQTSMYLCASSLGIDYTEAFFGQGTRLTVV.